This entry is about one T cell receptor beta chain. This entry comes from a study of blood T cell repertoires in COVID-19. Whole-study context: COVID-19 samples collected from the United States, Italy and Spain covered acute and convalescent phases. Nucleic acid was either cDNA or gDNA, and it came from T cells, B-cell-depleted T cells, or PBMCs.

In the authors' methods: Researchers report that nucleated cell counts were estimated from reference gene primer amplification. Repertoires were generated with immunoSEQ multiplex PCR, while TCRdb's copy carries only in-frame clones and drops some. Clone size and the V and J calls come from that table; the DNA yielded D and trimming. Among 270,000 or so clones listed, approximately 80% were seen once. V was shortened by 0 bases and J by 5 bases, with 12 bases between the two germline ends. CDR1 and CDR2 (germline): MRHNA, SNTAGT. The CDR3 is 15 amino acids. The chain joins TRBV6-4 to TRBJ2-3; tentatively, D is TRBD1 (6 bases). Sequenced material: peripheral blood. The source is a human donor in a cohort sampled during active COVID-19. CDR3 bases: TGTGCCAGCAGTGACTCATTACAGGGTGGAGATACGCAGTATTTT. Its translation is CASSDSLQGGDTQYF.